This paragraph covers one TCR beta chain sequence. Its antigen is unknown. Researchers collected roughly 9.8 milliliters of peripheral blood from every single donor. The CDR3 runs 12 residues. Germline-derived CDR1 and CDR2 are DFQATT and SNEGSKA (reference sequence). V dropped 7 bases and J dropped 11; count of bases not matched to a gene: 13. The record originates from a study of blood T cells in healthy people across ages. For the second PCR, which ran for roughly 6 to 12 cycles, a sample-barcoded 5' primer and a J-beta primer mix were used. TCRdb re-derived calls from the 5' RACE reads in MiXCR, one entry per CDR3 protein. The sample contains more than 1,400,000 distinct CDR3 sequences, approximately 42% of which appear only once. Study results and limitations: Possibly confounding the expanded clonotype changes was the fact that donor CMV status was unknown. Naive T cell percentage strongly correlated with TCR beta diversity. Older age coincided with a roughly linear decline in TCR beta diversity per million T cells.

Sample: blood. The chain is built from TRBV20-1 and TRBJ2-5; 7 bases map to TRBD1. This receptor was obtained from a woman between 18 and 29 years old in good health. The CDR3 reads CSETGPLNEQYF. Here the CDR3 DNA reads TGCAGTGAGACAGGGCCCCTCAATGAGCAGTACTTC.